In this sample, the clone carrying this TCR beta chain turned up a few times. No antigen is known for it. The entry originates in a study of beta chain features in type 1 diabetes. The study, taken as a whole, reports: The naive, central memory and Treg TCRB repertoires of patients appeared to be more similar to one another than those of healthy donors. Among type 1 diabetes patients, VDJ junctions had fewer insertions and more deletions.

V was cut by 4 bases and J by 0 bases, with 13 bases left in between. In germline, CDR1 is SGHRS, CDR2 YFSETQ. The CDR3 runs to 15 residues. The sequenced template was cDNA made from the entire isolated RNA. Assay used: immunoSEQ multiplex PCR; TCRdb lists only in-frame clones, some missing. The sample includes 130,000 to 150,000 clones, under 60% of them seen just once. The specimen was Tregs from blood. This sequence joins TRBV5-1 and TRBJ1-1; D unclear. The sequence derives from a man younger than 35 in good health. This CDR3 reads CASSGAGRVNTEAFF. CDR3 nucleotide sequence: TGCGCCAGCAGCGGAGCCGGGAGAGTGAACACTGAAGCTTTCTTT.